What follows are 17 T cell receptor beta chains derived from one specimen sequenced in a study of OX40 agonist ivuxolimab in advanced cancers. Method: immunoSEQ multiplex PCR; TCRdb's copy keeps in-frame clones and lacks some. The table has about 69,000 clones, about 89% seen once; the top ten hold about 0.3%. Sequenced here: CD4+ or CD8+ T cells sorted from blood, sampled in a trial of the OX40 agonist ivuxolimab. The receptors here all came from an adult with an advanced solid tumor such as melanoma, head and neck, liver or kidney cancer.

The chain carries TRBV7-9 and TRBJ2-7; TRBD2 matches at 13 bases. Germline V CDR1 and CDR2: SEHNR, FQNEAQ (reference sequence). Trimming took 5 bases from V and 7 from J; bases not matched to a gene: 11. This CDR3 is built from 16 residues. The CDR3 nucleotides are TGTGCCAGCAGCCCCCACACTAGCGGGAGGGCCAGAGAGCAGTACTTC. It codes for CASSPHTSGRAREQYF.

The rearrangement uses TRBV5-1 and TRBJ1-2, with 7 bases that match TRBD1. The CDR3 is made up of 15 amino acids. Germline loops: CDR1 SGHRS, CDR2 YFSETQ. V shed 0 bases and J 1 base; nucleotides not matched to a gene: 3. CDR3 DNA sequence: TGCGCCAGCAGCTTGGCGGGACAGAGTAACTATGGCTACACCTTC. It codes for CASSLAGQSNYGYTF.

This chain joins TRBV11-2 and TRBJ1-3, with 7 positions matching TRBD1. CDR1 is SGHAT, CDR2 FQNNGV, per germline. Germline trimming cut 1 base from V and 0 bases from J; bases unmatched to any gene: 6. This CDR3 has 17 residues. CDR3 loop: CASSLGQGILSGNTIYF. The CDR3 coding sequence is TGTGCCAGCAGCTTAGGACAGGGTATTCTCTCTGGAAACACCATATATTTT.

The genes are TRBV7-9 and TRBJ2-5; TRBD2 matches 9 bases. Germline V gene sequence: CDR1 SEHNR, CDR2 FQNEAQ (reference sequence). J lost 4 bases, V lost 1 base, and 4 bases had no gene match. The CDR3 spans 15 residues. CDR3 loop: CASSLGSGSSETQYF. The CDR3, as DNA: TGTGCCAGCAGCTTAGGTAGCGGGAGTTCAGAGACCCAGTACTTC.

The V and J genes are TRBV19 and TRBJ2-2; D not certain. Germline CDR1 and CDR2: LNHDA and SQIVND (reference sequence). The V gene lost 7 bases and the J gene lost 4 bases, with 16 bases spanning the gap. CDR3 size: 15 residues. CDR3 bases: TGTGCCAGTATTTCCGACTTCCGGAGCACCGGGGAGCTGTTTTTT. Protein product: CASISDFRSTGELFF.

V gene TRBV14 combines with J gene TRBJ1-2; D not certain. Deletions cut 0 bases from V and 5 bases from J, with 7 bases between. Germline V gene lookup returns CDR1 SGHDN and CDR2 FVKESK. The CDR3 covers 13 residues. This chain's CDR3 is CASSQDFGYGYTF. The DNA for the CDR3 is TGTGCCAGCAGCCAAGACTTCGGTTATGGCTACACCTTC.

This clone was counted a single time. J is TRBJ2-7 and V is TRBV6-5; TRBD2 matches 13 bases. From germline, CDR1 is MNHEY and CDR2 SVGAGI. This CDR3 is 14 amino acids long. The trim removed 11 bases at V and 1 base at J, leaving 5 bases unmatched. In DNA form, the CDR3 reads TGTGCCGGTTGGACTAGCGGGAGATCCTACGAGCAGTACTTC. This gives the protein CAGWTSGRSYEQYF.

The chain recombines TRBV6-1 with TRBJ1-2, with D tentatively TRBD1 (5 bases). V shed 1 base and J shed 2 bases, with 11 bases lying between them. The CDR3 length is 15 residues. Germline CDR1 MNHNS, CDR2 SASEGT. In nucleotides, the CDR3 is TGTGCCAGCAGTGAAGATTGGGGCGGGAACTATGGCTACACCTTC. Its translation: CASSEDWGGNYGYTF.

The table lists this clone with a few counts. V is TRBV19 and J is TRBJ2-5, with D uncertain. V lost 5 bases and J lost 5, with 9 bases in between. Germline loops: CDR1 LNHDA, CDR2 SQIVND (reference sequence). The CDR3 covers 12 residues. CDR3 protein: CASSRSGETQYF. The DNA of the CDR3 is TGTGCCAGTAGTCGGTCTGGGGAGACCCAGTACTTC.

The chain uses TRBV15 and TRBJ1-2; D unresolved. The germline gives CDR1 LNHNV, CDR2 YYDKDF (reference sequence). The CDR3 has 14 residues. Trimming removed 0 bases from V and 2 bases from J, with 7 bases in between. CDR3 DNA sequence: TGTGCCACCAGCAGAGAACAGAACAACTATGGCTACACCTTC. Encoded protein: CATSREQNNYGYTF.

The chain has TRBV5-4 and TRBJ2-5, with TRBD2 matching 11 bases. This CDR3 has 17 amino acids. V gave up 0 bases and J gave up 1 base; unmatched junction bases: 5. Germline CDR1 reads SGHNT; CDR2 reads YYREEE (reference sequence). CDR3 protein: CASSLAGTSGSQETQYF. The CDR3 DNA is TGTGCCAGCAGCTTGGCCGGGACTAGCGGAAGCCAAGAGACCCAGTACTTC.

There are a few counts of this clone. The chain links TRBV18 to TRBJ1-5; TRBD1 matches at 9 bases. The CDR3 consists of 14 residues. CDR1 is KGHSH, CDR2 LQKENI, per germline. V dropped 3 bases and J dropped 6; count of bases not matched to a gene: 3. The CDR3 spells CASSPGQGLQPQHF. The CDR3 coding sequence is TGTGCCAGCTCACCGGGACAGGGCCTTCAGCCCCAGCATTTT.

This sequence joins TRBV27 and TRBJ2-1; 7 bases match TRBD2. This CDR3 comprises 17 residues. Germline V gene lookup returns CDR1 MNHEY and CDR2 SMNVEV (reference sequence). V shed 0 bases, J shed 3 bases, and the junction held 8 bases outside the gene matches. This CDR3 is CASSLSFSGGRYNEQFF. The CDR3 bases are TGTGCCAGCAGTTTATCGTTCTCGGGAGGTCGCTACAATGAGCAGTTCTTC.

This chain links TRBV10-3 with TRBJ1-5, with 10 bases fitting TRBD1. CDR3 size: 15 residues. J lost 1 base, V lost 4 bases, and 1 base had no gene match. Germline V CDR1 and CDR2: ENHRY, SYGVKD. CDR3 sequence: CAISVGQGSNQPQHF. In DNA form, the CDR3 reads TGTGCCATCAGTGTGGGACAGGGGAGCAATCAGCCCCAGCATTTT.

CDR3 DNA sequence: TGTGCCAGCAGAAGCAGACAGGAGGGAAAACTGTTTTTT. This gives the protein CASRSRQEGKLFF. V and J are TRBV6-5 and TRBJ1-4; tentatively, D is TRBD1 (6 bases). Trimming left V 6 bases short and J 10 bases short, with 15 bases between. The CDR3 runs 13 residues. The germline gives CDR1 MNHEY, CDR2 SVGAGI.

This clone was seen more than once but under ten times. The sample contains more than one DNA sequence encoding this CDR3. The chain couples TRBV5-1 to TRBJ1-1; D gene unclear. CDR3 length: 13 residues. The V and J ends lost 1 base and 0 bases respectively, with 4 bases between them. CDR1 and CDR2 from the germline V gene are SGHRS and YFSETQ. The CDR3 region has the DNA TGCGCCAGCAGCTTGAGTGTGAACACTGAAGCTTTCTTT. This encodes CASSLSVNTEAFF.

The rearrangement joins TRBV7-3 to TRBJ2-1, with D tentatively TRBD1 or TRBD2 (5 bases each). The CDR3 has 15 residues. Germline V gene data show CDR1 as SGHTA and CDR2 as FQGTGA. V was cut by 5 bases and J by 5 bases, with 16 bases left in between. This chain's CDR3 is CASSPVRGVNNEQFF. For the CDR3, the DNA is TGTGCCAGCAGCCCCGTAAGGGGAGTTAACAATGAGCAGTTCTTC.